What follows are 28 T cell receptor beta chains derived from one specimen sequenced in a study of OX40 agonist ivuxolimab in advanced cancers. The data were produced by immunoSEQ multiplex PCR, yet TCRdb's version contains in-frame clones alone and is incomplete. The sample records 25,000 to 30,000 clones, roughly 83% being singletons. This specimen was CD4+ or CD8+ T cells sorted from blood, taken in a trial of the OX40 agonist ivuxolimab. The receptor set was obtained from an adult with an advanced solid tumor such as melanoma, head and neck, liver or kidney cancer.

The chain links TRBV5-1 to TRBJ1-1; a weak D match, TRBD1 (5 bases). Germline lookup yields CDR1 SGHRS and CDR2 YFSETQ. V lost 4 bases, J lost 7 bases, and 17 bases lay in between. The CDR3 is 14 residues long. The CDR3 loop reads CASSPDSFGGEAFF. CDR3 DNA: TGCGCCAGCAGCCCCGACAGTTTCGGGGGTGAAGCTTTCTTT.

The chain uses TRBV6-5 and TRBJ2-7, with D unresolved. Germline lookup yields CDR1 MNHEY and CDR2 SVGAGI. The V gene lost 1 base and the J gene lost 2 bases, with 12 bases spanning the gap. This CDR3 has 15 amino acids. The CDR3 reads CASSYLSDTPYEQYF. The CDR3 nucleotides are TGTGCCAGCAGTTACTTGTCCGACACACCCTACGAGCAGTACTTC.

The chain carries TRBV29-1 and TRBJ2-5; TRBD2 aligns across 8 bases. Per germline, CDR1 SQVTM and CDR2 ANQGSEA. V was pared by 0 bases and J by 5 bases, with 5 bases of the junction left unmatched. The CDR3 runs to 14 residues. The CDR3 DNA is TGCAGCGTTGAAGAGTTTGGCGGGGGGGAGACCCAGTACTTC. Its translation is CSVEEFGGGETQYF.

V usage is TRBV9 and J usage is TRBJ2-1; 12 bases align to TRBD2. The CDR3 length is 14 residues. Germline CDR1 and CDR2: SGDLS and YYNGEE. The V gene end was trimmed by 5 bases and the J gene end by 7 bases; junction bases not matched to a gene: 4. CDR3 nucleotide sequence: TGTGCCAGCAGTCGACTAGCGGGAGTTAATGAGCAGTTCTTC. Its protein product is CASSRLAGVNEQFF.

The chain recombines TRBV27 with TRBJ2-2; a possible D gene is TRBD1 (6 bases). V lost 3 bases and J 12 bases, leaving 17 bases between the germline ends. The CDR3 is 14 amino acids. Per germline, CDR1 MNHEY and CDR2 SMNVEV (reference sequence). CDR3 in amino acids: CASSLIRGWAKLFF. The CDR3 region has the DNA TGTGCCAGCAGTTTGATTAGGGGGTGGGCGAAGCTGTTTTTT.

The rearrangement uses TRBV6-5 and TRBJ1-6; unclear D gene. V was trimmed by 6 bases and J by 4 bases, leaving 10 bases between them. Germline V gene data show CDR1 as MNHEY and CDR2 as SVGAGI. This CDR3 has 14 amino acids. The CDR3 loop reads CASRLTGYNSPLHF. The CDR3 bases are TGTGCCAGCAGACTGACGGGTTATAATTCACCCCTCCACTTT.

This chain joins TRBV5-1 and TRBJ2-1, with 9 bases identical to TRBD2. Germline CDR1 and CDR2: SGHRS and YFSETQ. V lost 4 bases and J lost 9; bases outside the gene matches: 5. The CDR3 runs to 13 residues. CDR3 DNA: TGCGCCAGCAGCCGGGCGGGAGGGGCTGAGCAGTTCTTC. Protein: CASSRAGGAEQFF.

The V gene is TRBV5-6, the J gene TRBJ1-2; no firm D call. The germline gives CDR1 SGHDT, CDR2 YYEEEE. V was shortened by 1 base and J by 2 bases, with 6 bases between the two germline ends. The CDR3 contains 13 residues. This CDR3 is CASSLLLNYGYTF. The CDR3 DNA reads TGTGCCAGCAGCTTGCTCCTGAACTATGGCTACACCTTC.

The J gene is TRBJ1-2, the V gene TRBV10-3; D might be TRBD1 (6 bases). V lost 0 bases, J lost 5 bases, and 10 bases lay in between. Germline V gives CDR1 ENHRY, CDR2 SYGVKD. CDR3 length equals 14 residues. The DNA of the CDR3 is TGTGCCATCAGTGAGTCCCAGGGGAAGTATGGCTACACCTTC. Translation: CAISESQGKYGYTF.

As DNA, the CDR3 is TGTGCCAGCAGCTTCGGAACCGGGTACGAGCAGTACTTC. It is translated as CASSFGTGYEQYF. The V call is TRBV5-5, the J call TRBJ2-7; D is ambiguous. The CDR3 totals 13 residues. Trimming took 2 bases from V and 4 from J, leaving 10 bases between them. Germline CDR1 and CDR2: SGHKS and YYEKEE (reference sequence).

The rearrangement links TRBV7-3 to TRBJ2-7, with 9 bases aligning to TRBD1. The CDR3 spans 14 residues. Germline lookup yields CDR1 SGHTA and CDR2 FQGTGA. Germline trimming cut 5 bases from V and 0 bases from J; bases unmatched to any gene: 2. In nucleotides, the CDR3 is TGTGCCAGCAGCCCGACAGGGGGCTCCTACGAGCAGTACTTC. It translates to CASSPTGGSYEQYF. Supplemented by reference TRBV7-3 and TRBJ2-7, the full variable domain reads GAGVSQTPSNKVTEKGKYVELRCDPISGHTALYWYRQSLGQGPEFLIYFQGTGAADDSGLPNDRFFAVRPEGSVSTLKIQRTERGDSAVYLCASSPTGGSYEQYFGPGTRLTVT.

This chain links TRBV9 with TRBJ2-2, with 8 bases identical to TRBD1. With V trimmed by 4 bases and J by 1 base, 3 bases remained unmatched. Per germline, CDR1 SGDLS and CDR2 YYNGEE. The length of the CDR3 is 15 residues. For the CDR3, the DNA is TGTGCCAGCAGCTACGGACAGGGGAACACCGGGGAGCTGTTTTTT. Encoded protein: CASSYGQGNTGELFF.

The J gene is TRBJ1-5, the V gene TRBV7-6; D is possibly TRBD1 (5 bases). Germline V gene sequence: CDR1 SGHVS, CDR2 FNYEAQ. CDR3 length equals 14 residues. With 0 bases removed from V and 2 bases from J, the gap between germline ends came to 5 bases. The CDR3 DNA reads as TGTGCCAGCAGCTTAGCGGGGGGCAATCAGCCCCAGCATTTT. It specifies CASSLAGGNQPQHF.

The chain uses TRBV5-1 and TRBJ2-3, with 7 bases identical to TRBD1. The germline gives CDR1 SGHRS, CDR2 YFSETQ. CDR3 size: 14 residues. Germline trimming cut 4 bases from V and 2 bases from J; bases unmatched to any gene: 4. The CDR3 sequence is CASSTTGSTDTQYF. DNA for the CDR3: TGCGCCAGCAGCACGACAGGGTCCACAGATACGCAGTATTTT.

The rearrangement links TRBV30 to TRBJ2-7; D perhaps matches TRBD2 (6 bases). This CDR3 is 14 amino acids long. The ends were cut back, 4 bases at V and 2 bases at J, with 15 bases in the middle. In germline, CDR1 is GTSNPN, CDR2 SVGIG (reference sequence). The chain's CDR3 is CAWISGAGPYEQYF. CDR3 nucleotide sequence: TGTGCCTGGATCTCGGGCGCGGGGCCCTACGAGCAGTACTTC.

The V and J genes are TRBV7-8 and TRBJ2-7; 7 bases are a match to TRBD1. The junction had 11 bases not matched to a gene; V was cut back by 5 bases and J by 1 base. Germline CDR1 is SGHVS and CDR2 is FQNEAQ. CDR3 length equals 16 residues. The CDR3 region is CASSSETQGWSYEQYF. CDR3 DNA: TGTGCCAGCAGCAGCGAAACACAGGGGTGGTCCTACGAGCAGTACTTC.

The CDR3 DNA is TGTGCCAGCAGCTTAGTTCTAGCGGGGAAGAATGAGCAGTTCTTC. It translates to CASSLVLAGKNEQFF. The chain couples TRBV7-9 to TRBJ2-1, with 9 bases matching TRBD2. With 1 base clipped from V and 7 bases from J, the junction kept 5 bases outside the gene matches. The CDR3 loop spans 15 amino acids. Germline V CDR1 and CDR2: SEHNR, FQNEAQ (reference sequence).

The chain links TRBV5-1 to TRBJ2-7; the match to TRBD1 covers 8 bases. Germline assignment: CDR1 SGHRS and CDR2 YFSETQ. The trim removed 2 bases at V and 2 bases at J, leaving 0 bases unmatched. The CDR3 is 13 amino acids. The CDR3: CASSLQGAYEQYF. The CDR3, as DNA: TGCGCCAGCAGCTTACAGGGGGCCTACGAGCAGTACTTC. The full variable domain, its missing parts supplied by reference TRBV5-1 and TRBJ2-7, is KAGVTQTPRYLIKTRGQQVTLSCSPISGHRSVSWYQQTPGQGLQFLFEYFSETQRNKGNFPGRFSGRQFSNSRSEMNVSTLELGDSALYLCASSLQGAYEQYFGPGTRLTVT.

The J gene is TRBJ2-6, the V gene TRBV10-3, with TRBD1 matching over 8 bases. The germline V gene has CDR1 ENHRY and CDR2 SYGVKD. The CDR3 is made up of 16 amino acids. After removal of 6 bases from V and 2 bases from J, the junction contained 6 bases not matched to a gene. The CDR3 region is CAIRVDRGPGANVLTF. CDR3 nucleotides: TGTGCCATCAGGGTAGACAGGGGCCCTGGGGCCAACGTCCTGACTTTC.

CDR3 sequence: CASSDGPYSNYGYTF. In nucleotides, the CDR3 is TGTGCCAGCAGTGACGGGCCTTATTCTAACTATGGCTACACCTTC. J is TRBJ1-2 and V is TRBV6-1; D not certain. V dropped 3 bases and J dropped 0 bases, with 11 bases sitting between them. The CDR3 is 15 residues long. From germline, CDR1 is MNHNS and CDR2 SASEGT.

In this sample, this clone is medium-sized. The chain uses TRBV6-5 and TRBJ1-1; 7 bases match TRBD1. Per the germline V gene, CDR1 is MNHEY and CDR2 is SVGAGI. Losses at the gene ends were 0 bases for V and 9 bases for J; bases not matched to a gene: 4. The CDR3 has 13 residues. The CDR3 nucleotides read TGTGCCAGCAGTTACTCGAAAGGGGGCAAAGCTTTCTTT. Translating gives CASSYSKGGKAFF.

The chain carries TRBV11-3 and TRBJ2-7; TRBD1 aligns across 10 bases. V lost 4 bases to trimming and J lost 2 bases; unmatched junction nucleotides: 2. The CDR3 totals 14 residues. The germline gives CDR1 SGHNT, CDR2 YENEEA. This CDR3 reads CASSSGQGAYEQYF. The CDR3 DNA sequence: TGTGCCAGCAGCTCAGGACAGGGGGCCTACGAGCAGTACTTC.

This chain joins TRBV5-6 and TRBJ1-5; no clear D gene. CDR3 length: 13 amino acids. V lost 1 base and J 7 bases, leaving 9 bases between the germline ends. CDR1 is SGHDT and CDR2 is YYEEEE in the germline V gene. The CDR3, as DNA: TGTGCCAGCAGCTTGTGGCACTTCCAGCCCCAGCATTTT. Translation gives CASSLWHFQPQHF.

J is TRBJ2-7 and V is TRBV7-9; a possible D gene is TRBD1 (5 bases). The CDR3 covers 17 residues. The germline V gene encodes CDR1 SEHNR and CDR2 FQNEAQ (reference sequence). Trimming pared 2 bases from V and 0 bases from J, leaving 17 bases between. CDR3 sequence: CASSLSLDRTSSYEQYF. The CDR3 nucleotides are TGTGCCAGCAGCTTATCCCTCGACAGAACCAGCTCCTACGAGCAGTACTTC.

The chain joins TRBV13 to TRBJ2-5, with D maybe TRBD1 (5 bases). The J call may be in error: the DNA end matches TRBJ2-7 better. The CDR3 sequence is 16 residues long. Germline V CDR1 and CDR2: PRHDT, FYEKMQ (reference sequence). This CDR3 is CASSLVGAGLLYEQYF. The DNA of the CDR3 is TGTGCCAGCAGCTTAGTAGGAGCAGGGCTGCTCTACGAGCAGTACTTC.

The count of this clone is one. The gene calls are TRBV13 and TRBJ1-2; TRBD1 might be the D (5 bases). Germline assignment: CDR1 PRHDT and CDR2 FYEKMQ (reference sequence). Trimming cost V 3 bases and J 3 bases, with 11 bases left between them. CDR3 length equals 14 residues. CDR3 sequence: CASSLRGMDYGYTF. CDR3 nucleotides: TGTGCCAGCAGCTTGAGGGGCATGGACTATGGCTACACCTTC.

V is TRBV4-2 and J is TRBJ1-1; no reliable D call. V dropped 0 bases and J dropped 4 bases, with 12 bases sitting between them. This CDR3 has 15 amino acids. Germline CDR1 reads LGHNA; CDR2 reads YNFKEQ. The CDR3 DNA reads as TGTGCCAGCAGCCAAGAATCAGGTTTTATCACTGAAGCTTTCTTT. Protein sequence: CASSQESGFITEAFF.

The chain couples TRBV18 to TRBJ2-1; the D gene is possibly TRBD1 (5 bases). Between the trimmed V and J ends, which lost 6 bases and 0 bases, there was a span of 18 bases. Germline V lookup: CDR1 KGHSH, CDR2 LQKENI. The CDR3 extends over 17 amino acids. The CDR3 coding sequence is TGTGCCAGCTCCCCCACTCCCAGGGTGGACTCCTACAATGAGCAGTTCTTC. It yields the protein CASSPTPRVDSYNEQFF.